This entry lists 25 T cell receptor beta chains sequenced from one sample in a study of cytotoxic CD8 clonotypes in ibrutinib-treated CLL. Libraries were prepared by immunoSEQ multiplex PCR; TCRdb keeps only in-frame clonotypes and omits some of them. The data show approximately 70,000 clones, with 70% to 90% seen just once and roughly 7.7% held by the top ten. The specimen comprised PBMCs, sampled at disease progression, from a patient treated with ibrutinib. These receptors originate from a human donor with chronic lymphocytic leukemia.

The rearrangement joins TRBV30 to TRBJ2-1; 12 nucleotides match TRBD1. Germline V gene lookup returns CDR1 GTSNPN and CDR2 SVGIG (reference sequence). Trimming removed 2 bases from V and 9 bases from J; junction bases left unmatched: 8. The CDR3 covers 15 residues. Here the CDR3 reads CAWSTRDRGPIEQFF. CDR3 DNA: TGTGCCTGGAGTACCCGGGACAGGGGGCCGATTGAGCAGTTCTTC.

The V gene is TRBV11-3, the J gene TRBJ2-1; 15 nucleotides match TRBD2. With V trimmed by 8 bases and J by 7 bases, 3 bases remained unmatched. The CDR3 has 14 residues. Germline V gene sequence: CDR1 SGHNT, CDR2 YENEEA. CDR3 DNA: TGTGCCAGCCCCGGGACTAGCGGGGGGAATGAGCAGTTCTTC. Translation: CASPGTSGGNEQFF.

The V gene is TRBV7-9, the J gene TRBJ1-1; no clear D gene. There are 15 residues in the CDR3. Germline loops: CDR1 SEHNR, CDR2 FQNEAQ (reference sequence). V gave up 3 bases and J gave up 1 base, with 12 bases separating them. The CDR3 reads CASSFDSGRNTEAFF. CDR3 DNA: TGTGCCAGCAGCTTCGACTCCGGACGGAACACTGAAGCTTTCTTT.

The chain couples TRBV7-8 to TRBJ1-2, with 10 positions matching TRBD1. Germline assignment: CDR1 SGHVS and CDR2 FQNEAQ. Trimming removed 4 bases from V and 8 bases from J; junction bases left unmatched: 13. The CDR3 runs to 16 residues. The CDR3: CASSSVRDRGLGGYTF. CDR3 coding DNA: TGTGCCAGCAGCTCTGTGAGGGACAGGGGCCTCGGGGGCTACACCTTC.

This clone was seen more than once but under ten times. The chain employs TRBV19 and TRBJ2-2, with 7 bases identical to TRBD2. The CDR3 runs to 16 residues. V gave up 7 bases and J gave up 5 bases; unmatched junction bases: 13. Per germline, CDR1 LNHDA and CDR2 SQIVND (reference sequence). CDR3 protein: CASTPGPGRNTGELFF. DNA of the CDR3: TGTGCCAGTACCCCAGGTCCCGGGAGGAATACCGGGGAGCTGTTTTTT.

The sample holds one count of this clone. V and J are TRBV6-1 and TRBJ2-3, with D perhaps matching TRBD2 (6 bases). V shed 6 bases and J shed 0 bases, with 10 bases lying between them. The germline V gene encodes CDR1 MNHNS and CDR2 SASEGT. The CDR3 runs to 14 residues. The CDR3 nucleotides read TGTGCCAGCAGGAGGGACTTTAGCACAGATACGCAGTATTTT. The encoded protein is CASRRDFSTDTQYF.

The chain carries TRBV5-4 and TRBJ2-3; 7 bases agree with TRBD1. The CDR3 contains 15 residues. The J segment lost 2 bases and the V segment lost 4 bases, leaving 7 bases of the junction unmatched. Germline V gives CDR1 SGHNT, CDR2 YYREEE (reference sequence). CDR3 protein: CASSPGTASTDTQYF. The CDR3 coding sequence is TGTGCCAGCAGCCCCGGGACAGCTTCCACAGATACGCAGTATTTT.

The DNA of the CDR3 is TGCGCCAGCAGCCAACACCCTAGCGGGGGAACCGGGGAGCTGTTTTTT. This encodes CASSQHPSGGTGELFF. This chain uses TRBV4-1 with TRBJ2-2; 10 positions match TRBD2. V dropped 2 bases and J dropped 5; count of bases not matched to a gene: 5. CDR1 is MGHRA and CDR2 is YSYEKL in the germline V gene. This CDR3 region has 16 residues.

The chain is built from TRBV9 and TRBJ2-7; D is ambiguous. The germline CDR1 and CDR2 sequences are SGDLS and YYNGEE. Trimming removed 1 base at V and 5 bases at J, with 13 bases between. The length of the CDR3 is 14 residues. CDR3 in DNA: TGTGCCAGCAGCGTATCGACTGGCGCTCACGAGCAGTACTTC. Translation gives CASSVSTGAHEQYF.

This clone has just one count. The chain is built from TRBV29-1 and TRBJ2-7; perhaps TRBD1 as D (6 bases). The CDR3 is 14 residues long. The germline V gene encodes CDR1 SQVTM and CDR2 ANQGSEA. The V end lost 3 bases, the J end lost 4 bases, and 16 bases lay between the germline ends. CDR3 region: CSVERGQLGYEQYF. Here the CDR3 DNA reads TGCAGCGTTGAGAGAGGACAGCTCGGATACGAGCAGTACTTC.

The J gene is TRBJ2-3, the V gene TRBV7-6, with D perhaps TRBD1 (5 bases). The CDR3 consists of 16 residues. CDR1 is SGHVS and CDR2 is FNYEAQ in the germline V gene. V was pared by 4 bases and J by 1 base, with 15 bases between. CDR3 sequence: CASSSLLQAGTDTQYF. In nucleotides, the CDR3 is TGTGCCAGCAGCTCCCTTCTACAGGCCGGCACAGATACGCAGTATTTT.

The rearrangement uses TRBV4-1 and TRBJ1-5; 7 nucleotides line up with TRBD1. The junction had 10 bases not matched to a gene; V was cut back by 2 bases and J by 3 bases. Germline V lookup: CDR1 MGHRA, CDR2 YSYEKL. The CDR3 is 17 amino acids. The CDR3 region has the DNA TGCGCCAGCAGCCAATTCCCCGGGACAGTCACCAATCAGCCCCAGCATTTT. Protein product: CASSQFPGTVTNQPQHF.

The chain couples TRBV5-1 to TRBJ1-3; D is ambiguous. CDR3 length equals 13 residues. Trimming left V 5 bases short and J 4 bases short, with 10 bases between. The germline CDR1 and CDR2 sequences are SGHRS and YFSETQ. CDR3 in DNA: TGCGCCAGCAGGATCGACCTGGGAAACACCATATATTTT. Amino acid sequence: CASRIDLGNTIYF.

Here the CDR3 DNA reads TGTGCCAGCAGCCAGGGGATTTCTACCGAGCAGTACTTC. Amino acids: CASSQGISTEQYF. This chain joins TRBV7-2 and TRBJ2-7; maybe TRBD1 (6 bases). The germline CDR1 and CDR2 sequences are SGHTA and FQGNSA. The ends were cut back, 5 bases at V and 6 bases at J, with 14 bases in the middle. The CDR3 spans 13 residues.

This chain links TRBV10-2 with TRBJ1-5; D remains unclear. The V gene's germline CDR1 is WSHSY and CDR2 SAAADI. Trimming left V 6 bases short and J 9 bases short, with 15 bases between. CDR3 length: 13 amino acids. The DNA of the CDR3 is TGCGCCAGCAGCCTCGACGGCTTATTGCCCCAGCATTTT. Its protein product is CASSLDGLLPQHF.

This clone was recorded many times. The chain employs TRBV5-1 and TRBJ2-7; TRBD2 matches at 11 bases. Losses at the gene ends were 9 bases for V and 7 bases for J; bases not matched to a gene: 9. There are 13 residues in the CDR3. Per germline, CDR1 SGHRS and CDR2 YFSETQ. CDR3 loop: CATSSGGPGEQYF. DNA of the CDR3: TGCGCCACCTCTAGCGGGGGGCCGGGTGAGCAGTACTTC.

V gene TRBV5-1 combines with J gene TRBJ1-5, with TRBD1 matching 7 bases. Germline CDR1 and CDR2: SGHRS and YFSETQ. CDR3 length: 14 residues. The V and J ends lost 2 bases and 4 bases, in that order; junction bases with no gene match: 3. The CDR3 DNA reads TGCGCCAGCAGCTTAGGGACAGCAAATCAGCCCCAGCATTTT. This translates into CASSLGTANQPQHF.

The V and J genes are TRBV28 and TRBJ1-6; D unclear. Between the trimmed V and J ends, which lost 5 bases and 15 bases, there was a span of 17 bases. Germline CDR1 MDHEN, CDR2 SYDVKM. CDR3 length: 13 amino acids. The CDR3 sequence: CASSRELPGLLHF. As DNA, the CDR3 is TGTGCCAGCAGTCGCGAACTTCCGGGCCTCCTCCACTTT.

The V call is TRBV9, the J call TRBJ1-5; no definite D call. Trimming left V 0 bases short and J 1 base short, with 2 bases between. The length of the CDR3 is 13 residues. Germline loops: CDR1 SGDLS, CDR2 YYNGEE. The CDR3 spells CASSVESNQPQHF. In DNA, the CDR3 is TGTGCCAGCAGCGTAGAAAGCAATCAGCCCCAGCATTTT.

This rearrangement joins TRBV4-1 to TRBJ2-6; no firm D call. The CDR3 has 13 amino acids. With 3 bases removed from V and 4 bases from J, the gap between germline ends came to 4 bases. The germline V gene has CDR1 MGHRA and CDR2 YSYEKL. The CDR3 nucleotides read TGCGCCAGCAGCCACCCAGGGGCCAACGTCCTGACTTTC. Amino acid sequence: CASSHPGANVLTF.

Only one count was recorded for this clone. V and J are TRBV5-1 and TRBJ1-2; D gene uncertain. CDR3 length: 14 amino acids. Germline V CDR1 and CDR2: SGHRS, YFSETQ. The V end was cut by 0 bases, the J end by 7 bases, with 13 bases between. CDR3 DNA sequence: TGCGCCAGCAGCTTGGGGGCAGAACTATTTGGCTACACCTTC. This gives the protein CASSLGAELFGYTF.

The chain joins TRBV7-7 to TRBJ1-4; the D gene is possibly TRBD1 (6 bases). CDR1 is SSHAT and CDR2 is FNYEAQ in the germline V gene (reference sequence). CDR3 size: 18 residues. Trimming removed 4 bases at V and 0 bases at J, with 18 bases between. CDR3 region: CASSSGNDRSSTNEKLFF. The CDR3 nucleotides read TGTGCCAGCAGCTCCGGTAACGACAGGAGCTCAACTAATGAAAAACTGTTTTTT.

This clone was counted a few times. This CDR3 reads CASRREAGVADTQYF. Here the CDR3 DNA reads TGTGCCAGCAGAAGAGAAGCGGGAGTGGCAGATACGCAGTATTTT. The rearrangement links TRBV27 to TRBJ2-3, with 8 bases fitting TRBD2. CDR3 size: 15 residues. The germline V gene has CDR1 MNHEY and CDR2 SMNVEV (reference sequence). V shed 6 bases and J 4 bases; nucleotides not matched to a gene: 9.

This chain connects TRBV19 to TRBJ1-5; D possibly corresponds to TRBD1 (6 bases). From germline, CDR1 is LNHDA and CDR2 SQIVND (reference sequence). V gave up 3 bases and J gave up 2 bases, with 14 bases separating them. The CDR3 runs 16 residues. This CDR3 is CASSIWGAEGNQPQHF. CDR3 nucleotides: TGTGCCAGTAGTATTTGGGGGGCGGAGGGCAATCAGCCCCAGCATTTT.

The chain has TRBV7-8 and TRBJ2-7; 7 nucleotides agree with TRBD1. The CDR3 has 12 residues. V was pared by 8 bases and J by 11 bases, with 12 bases of the junction left unmatched. Germline CDR1 SGHVS, CDR2 FQNEAQ. The DNA of the CDR3 is TGTGCCAGCGATACAAACCCGGGACAGAAGTACTTC. Amino acid sequence: CASDTNPGQKYF.